The 28 T cell receptor beta chains presented below share a single source sample, sequenced in a study of Ad26.COV2.S vaccination and SARS-CoV-2 variants. Noted treatment: around 19 received Ad26.COV2.S at low or high dose, single or two shots; about 5 received placebo; per-sample allocation not given. Material that was analyzed had been drawn on day 63 after the first vaccine or placebo injection. Sequencing was performed with immunoSEQ multiplex PCR; in TCRdb, only in-frame clones are kept and a portion is missing. The sample consists of approximately 450,000 clones, approximately 92% of them appearing once. Sequences were derived from peripheral blood, sampled in a trial of Ad26.COV2.S vaccine versus placebo. The receptor source for this set is a person between 18 and 59 years old who received the Ad26.COV2.S COVID-19 vaccine or a placebo.

The chain uses TRBV10-3 and TRBJ1-1; D unresolved. The CDR3 is 13 amino acids. Between the trimmed V and J ends, which lost 6 bases and 2 bases, there was a span of 10 bases. The germline V gene encodes CDR1 ENHRY and CDR2 SYGVKD. This CDR3 is CAISRKDNTEAFF. CDR3 nucleotide sequence: TGTGCCATCAGCCGCAAGGATAACACTGAAGCTTTCTTT.

The genes are TRBV27 and TRBJ2-1, with 12 bases lining up with TRBD2. J lost 12 bases, V lost 3 bases, and 18 bases had no gene match. There are 18 residues in the CDR3. CDR1 is MNHEY, CDR2 SMNVEV, per germline (reference sequence). The CDR3 DNA is TGTGCCAGCAGTTTCGCGGAGTGGCGGACTAGCGGGGAGAAAGGGCAGTTCTTC. Residues: CASSFAEWRTSGEKGQFF.

The chain couples TRBV2 to TRBJ2-7; 9 bases agree with TRBD1. V shed 5 bases, J shed 3 bases, and the junction held 5 bases outside the gene matches. This CDR3 is built from 14 residues. Germline V gene sequence: CDR1 SNHLY, CDR2 FYNNEI. CDR3 coding DNA: TGTGCCAGCAGTTCCGGGACAGGGTTCTACGAGCAGTACTTC. Protein: CASSSGTGFYEQYF.

The chain uses TRBV21-1 and TRBJ2-1; the table calls TRBD2, which could not be checked here. TRBV21-1 is a listed pseudogene. CDR3 size: 20 residues. CDR3 DNA sequence: TGTGCCAGCACCCAAGCAAAGCCCCCTCAACTAGCGGGAGTCAATAATGAGCAGTTCTTC. Protein sequence: CASTQAKPPQLAGVNNEQFF.

V is TRBV6-6 and J is TRBJ2-7; 10 bases are a match to TRBD1. The J segment lost 4 bases and the V segment lost 0 bases, leaving 3 bases of the junction unmatched. Germline V gives CDR1 MNHNY, CDR2 SVGAGI (reference sequence). The CDR3 has 15 amino acids. The CDR3 DNA is TGTGCCAGCAGTTACTCCCCGGGACAGGGGTACGAGCAGTACTTC. This translates into CASSYSPGQGYEQYF.

This clone was seen once. This sample includes further DNA sequences coding for the same CDR3. The gene calls are TRBV7-2 and TRBJ2-2; TRBD2 aligns across 16 bases. After removal of 5 bases from V and 5 bases from J, the junction contained 2 bases not matched to a gene. Germline V gene lookup returns CDR1 SGHTA and CDR2 FQGNSA. The CDR3 spans 16 residues. This chain's CDR3 is CASSQGLAGGTGELFF. The CDR3 coding sequence is TGTGCCAGCAGCCAGGGACTAGCGGGGGGGACCGGGGAGCTGTTTTTT.

The gene calls are TRBV7-9 and TRBJ2-3, with D perhaps matching TRBD1 or TRBD2 (5 bases each). The V end lost 5 bases, the J end lost 2 bases, and 17 bases lay between the germline ends. The germline V gene encodes CDR1 SEHNR and CDR2 FQNEAQ (reference sequence). The CDR3 sequence is 16 residues long. Here the CDR3 DNA reads TGTGCCAGCAGCCCTCGCTCGGGACCCCCCACAGATACGCAGTATTTT. Its translation: CASSPRSGPPTDTQYF.

V gene TRBV6-6 combines with J gene TRBJ1-2; D perhaps matches TRBD1 (6 bases). Germline V gene data show CDR1 as MNHNY and CDR2 as SVGAGI (reference sequence). Trimming removed 5 bases from V and 3 bases from J, with 19 bases in between. CDR3 length equals 16 residues. DNA for the CDR3: TGTGCCAGCAGTCAGACCACCCCTGGGACACACTATGGCTACACCTTC. Translation: CASSQTTPGTHYGYTF.

This clone showed up just once. The chain is built from TRBV5-1 and TRBJ2-2, with 10 bases matching TRBD2. V trimming: 4 bases; J trimming: 2 bases; junction bases outside the gene matches: 23. The CDR3 extends over 22 amino acids. The germline gives CDR1 SGHRS, CDR2 YFSETQ. CDR3 nucleotides: TGCGCCAGCAGCCCCGGGAGGTATAGCGGGAGGACAAGCCCCCCAAACACCGGGGAGCTGTTTTTT. Translating it yields CASSPGRYSGRTSPPNTGELFF.

The V and J genes are TRBV4-3 and TRBJ2-1; possibly TRBD2 for D (5 bases). The V gene's germline CDR1 is LGHNA and CDR2 YSLEER. Deletions cut 0 bases from V and 0 bases from J, with 9 bases between. The CDR3 covers 16 residues. CDR3: CASSQDSGSSYNEQFF. The CDR3, as DNA: TGCGCCAGCAGCCAAGATTCGGGGAGCTCCTACAATGAGCAGTTCTTC.

Points on this clone: The junction departs from germline at one end; a sequencing error may be responsible. V usage is TRBV7-9 and J usage is TRBJ2-1; 9 nucleotides align to TRBD1. Per the germline V gene, CDR1 is SEHNR and CDR2 is FQNEAQ (reference sequence). The CDR3 contains 14 residues. In DNA, the CDR3 is TGTGCCAGCAGCCCGCAAGGACAGGGGCCGGTTACGATCTTC. Protein: CASSPQGQGPVTIF.

V is TRBV4-1 and J is TRBJ1-4, with 10 nucleotides matching TRBD1. V lost 3 bases to trimming and J lost 7 bases; unmatched junction nucleotides: 8. From germline, CDR1 is MGHRA and CDR2 YSYEKL. This CDR3 has 16 residues. CDR3 protein: CASSHEPGTGVEKLFF. In DNA form, the CDR3 reads TGCGCCAGCAGCCACGAACCCGGGACAGGGGTTGAAAAACTGTTTTTT.

The chain carries TRBV18 and TRBJ2-1; TRBD2 agrees at 9 bases. The CDR3 sequence is 16 residues long. V was pared by 6 bases and J by 7 bases, with 13 bases of the junction left unmatched. Germline V CDR1 and CDR2: KGHSH, LQKENI. DNA of the CDR3: TGTGCCAGCTCTCCCCAGGGAGCGGGAGGAAGAAATGAGCAGTTCTTC. Its protein product is CASSPQGAGGRNEQFF. The variable domain in full, with the rest retrieved from reference TRBV18 and TRBJ2-1, is NAGVMQNPRHLVRRRGQEARLRCSPMKGHSHVYWYRQLPEEGLKFMVYLQKENIIDESGMPKERFSAEFPKEGPSILRIQQVVRGDSAAYFCASSPQGAGGRNEQFFGPGTRLTVL.

The chain's CDR3 is CASSLSGSNEQFF. CDR3 nucleotides: TGTGCCAGCAGCCTCTCAGGCAGCAATGAGCAGTTCTTC. The chain employs TRBV5-4 and TRBJ2-1, with D uncertain. Trimming removed 4 bases from V and 6 bases from J, with 11 bases in between. This CDR3 contains 13 residues. Germline CDR1 reads SGHNT; CDR2 reads YYREEE (reference sequence).

The genes are TRBV29-1 and TRBJ2-2, with 12 bases that match TRBD2. V shed 3 bases, J shed 6 bases, and the junction held 14 bases outside the gene matches. Germline CDR1 reads SQVTM; CDR2 reads ANQGSEA. This CDR3 comprises 18 residues. CDR3 nucleotide sequence: TGCAGCGTTGAGGGGAGGTCTAGCGGGAGGGTAAGGGCCGGGGAGCTGTTTTTT. Encoded protein: CSVEGRSSGRVRAGELFF.

In nucleotides, the CDR3 is TGCGCCAGCAGCCAAGATCAAGATACGCAGTATTTT. This translates into CASSQDQDTQYF. The chain is built from TRBV4-3 and TRBJ2-3; D call uncertain. CDR1 is LGHNA, CDR2 YSLEER, per germline. The CDR3 loop spans 12 amino acids. Trimming left V 0 bases short and J 5 bases short, with 3 bases between.

V is TRBV6-5 and J is TRBJ2-1, with 7 nucleotides matching TRBD2. The V and J ends lost 7 bases and 3 bases, in that order; junction bases with no gene match: 9. The CDR3 is 15 amino acids. CDR1 is MNHEY and CDR2 is SVGAGI in the germline V gene. CDR3 sequence reads: CASTPGLAVYNEQFF. The CDR3 DNA reads TGTGCCAGCACCCCAGGCCTAGCGGTCTACAATGAGCAGTTCTTC.

The chain is built from TRBV10-3 and TRBJ1-2; the D is unclear. Germline V CDR1 and CDR2: ENHRY, SYGVKD. The CDR3 consists of 14 residues. Between the trimmed V and J ends, which lost 8 bases and 6 bases, there was a span of 19 bases. This chain's CDR3 is CAISQGRGADGYTF. The CDR3 DNA is TGTGCCATCTCTCAAGGGAGAGGCGCCGATGGCTACACCTTC.

V is TRBV5-1 and J is TRBJ2-1; 11 nucleotides align to TRBD2. CDR1 SGHRS and CDR2 YFSETQ come from the germline V gene. V was clipped by 4 bases and J by 4 bases; unmatched bases: 4. The CDR3 totals 15 residues. The CDR3, as DNA: TGCGCCAGCAGCGAGACTAGCGGGGTGTACAATGAGCAGTTCTTC. This encodes CASSETSGVYNEQFF.

This clone was found once. The chain recombines TRBV5-1 with TRBJ1-2, with 7 positions matching TRBD1. In germline, CDR1 is SGHRS, CDR2 YFSETQ. This CDR3 is 16 amino acids long. V dropped 1 base and J dropped 4; count of bases not matched to a gene: 10. This CDR3 is CASSLIGQDWSYGYTF. CDR3 coding DNA: TGCGCCAGCAGCTTGATAGGACAGGATTGGAGCTATGGCTACACCTTC.

The V and J genes are TRBV5-6 and TRBJ2-7; D might be TRBD1 (6 bases). CDR1 is SGHDT and CDR2 is YYEEEE in the germline V gene. The CDR3 is 11 amino acids. Between the trimmed V and J ends, which lost 5 bases and 4 bases, there was a span of 7 bases. CDR3 nucleotide sequence: TGTGCCAGCAGTACAGGGTACGAGCAGTACTTC. Translated, it gives CASSTGYEQYF.

This clone came up once. The chain links TRBV9 to TRBJ2-1; 9 nucleotides align to TRBD2. V was clipped by 1 base and J by 4 bases; unmatched bases: 6. CDR3 length: 16 amino acids. Germline CDR1 is SGDLS and CDR2 is YYNGEE. CDR3 amino acids: CASSVLLAGPYNEQFF. The CDR3 DNA reads as TGTGCCAGCAGCGTACTTCTAGCGGGACCATACAATGAGCAGTTCTTC.

The rearrangement links TRBV27 to TRBJ2-7; D possibly uses TRBD1 or TRBD2 (6 bases each). V lost 3 bases and J lost 4, with 10 bases in between. The CDR3 covers 13 residues. Germline values: CDR1 MNHEY, CDR2 SMNVEV (reference sequence). The CDR3 here is CASSLKGGYEQYF. The CDR3 region has the DNA TGTGCCAGCAGTTTGAAGGGGGGTTACGAGCAGTACTTC.

This chain joins TRBV30 and TRBJ1-5, with D possibly TRBD1 on 5 matching bases. The germline CDR1 and CDR2 sequences are GTSNPN and SVGIG (reference sequence). The V and J ends lost 0 bases and 3 bases respectively, with 12 bases between them. This CDR3 comprises 15 residues. The CDR3 DNA is TGTGCCTGGAGTGTAAAGAGCAGGGTCAATCAGCCCCAGCATTTT. Its translation: CAWSVKSRVNQPQHF.

V usage is TRBV6-4 and J usage is TRBJ2-1, with D maybe TRBD1 (6 bases). With 0 bases removed from V and 8 bases from J, the gap between germline ends came to 8 bases. From germline, CDR1 is MRHNA and CDR2 SNTAGT. CDR3 size: 13 residues. The CDR3 reads CASSDSTGYEQFF. The CDR3 coding sequence is TGTGCCAGCAGTGACTCGACAGGATATGAGCAGTTCTTC.

This clone appeared a single time. The gene calls are TRBV18 and TRBJ2-2, with unresolved D. This CDR3 spans 16 amino acids. Between the trimmed V and J ends, which lost 3 bases and 7 bases, there was a span of 18 bases. Per the germline V gene, CDR1 is KGHSH and CDR2 is LQKENI. The CDR3 region has the DNA TGTGCCAGCTCACCTTTGACCGGTCTGAGTGACGGGGAGCTGTTTTTT. It codes for CASSPLTGLSDGELFF.

V and J are TRBV2 and TRBJ2-1, with TRBD2 matching 14 bases. The CDR3 is 15 residues long. Germline-derived CDR1 and CDR2 are SNHLY and FYNNEI. J was trimmed by 8 bases and V by 10 bases; bases with no gene match: 10. The CDR3 region has the DNA TGTGCCACCCCGGGGACTAGCGGGAGAGGGGATGAGCAGTTCTTC. This gives the protein CATPGTSGRGDEQFF.

Only a few counts were recorded for this clone. This sequence joins TRBV7-2 and TRBJ1-1, with no clear D. Per the germline V gene, CDR1 is SGHTA and CDR2 is FQGNSA. There are 13 residues in the CDR3. V dropped 2 bases and J dropped 5 bases, with 9 bases sitting between them. For the CDR3, the DNA is TGTGCCAGCAGCTTATGGGGAGGGACTGAAGCTTTCTTT. As protein: CASSLWGGTEAFF. Using reference TRBV7-2 and TRBJ1-1 for the parts outside the CDR3, the full variable domain is GAGVSQSPSNKVTEKGKDVELRCDPISGHTALYWYRQSLGQGLEFLIYFQGNSAPDKSGLPSDRFSAERTGGSVSTLTIQRTQQEDSAVYLCASSLWGGTEAFFGQGTRLTVV.